This TCR beta chain came from a study of vaccination and CD4 T cells after COVID-19. In regard to this clonotype: What it binds is unknown.

Indicated treatment: approximately nine-day PBMC culture with coronavirus spike peptide pools or control peptides (ViraFEST assay). Dates of PCR positivity, March to December 2020, preceded the US Alpha, Beta and Delta variants. Sequence data for DNA of cultured CD4+ T cells were generated by the Oncomine TCR Beta short-read assay. TCRdb passed the PCR reads through MiXCR, listing each CDR3 protein once. Among around 15,000 distinct CDR3 sequences listed, about two fifths were seen once. The CDR3 covers 12 residues. With V trimmed by 5 bases and J by 6 bases, 3 bases remained unmatched. Germline CDR1 and CDR2: LNHDA and SQIVND (reference sequence).

The receptor's source is a human donor who had recovered from COVID-19. V and J are TRBV19 and TRBJ2-7; 8 bases agree with TRBD1. The material was CD4+ T cells from blood, cultured in vitro, obtained after SARS-CoV-2 vaccination. The CDR3: CASSPQGAEQYF. The CDR3 DNA is TGTGCCAGTAGTCCGCAGGGGGCCGAGCAGTACTTC.